This TCR beta chain was identified in a study of cytomegalovirus exposure and HLA in healthy donors. PCR amplification relied on 60 Vbeta primers (plus 13 Jbeta primers). The table came from immunoSEQ multiplex PCR; TCRdb's copy has only in-frame clones and leaves some out. Of a few hundred thousand clones in the sample, approximately 82% were seen once. The germline V gene encodes CDR1 SGDLS and CDR2 YYNGEE. Trimming at V came to 3 bases and at J to 6 bases, leaving 19 bases not matched to a gene. The length of the CDR3 is 19 residues. Study results and caveats: According to a later analysis, most TCR beta chains associated with CMV appeared HLA-restricted.

There are a few counts of this clone. Its antigen is not identified. The material sequenced was PBMCs. The clonotype comes from a woman aged 60-75 years in good health and CMV-seropositive. The V and J genes are TRBV9 and TRBJ2-7, with 12 bases matching TRBD2. The DNA for the CDR3 is TGTGCCAGCAGCGCCGAGTACCACTCTCCTAGCGGGAGGGCCGGCGAGCAGTACTTC. Amino acid sequence: CASSAEYHSPSGRAGEQYF. Full variable domain (rest looked up from reference TRBV9 and TRBJ2-7): DSGVTQTPKHLITATGQRVTLRCSPRSGDLSVYWYQQSLDQGLQFLIQYYNGEERAKGNILERFSAQQFPDLHSELNLSSLELGDSALYFCASSAEYHSPSGRAGEQYFGPGTRLTVT.